A single sample gave rise to the 24 T cell receptor beta chains below, sequenced in a study of CD4+ T cells in melanoma. Clones were sequenced by immunoSEQ multiplex PCR, and TCRdb holds only the in-frame ones, with some missing. Here the sample spans 15,000 to 20,000 clones, more than 65% being singletons. The sample comprised cells from a culture (not recorded whether cultured in vitro). The receptor source for this set is a human donor with melanoma.

This rearrangement joins TRBV11-3 to TRBJ2-7; D unresolved. V dropped 2 bases and J dropped 5 bases, with 10 bases sitting between them. The CDR3 is made up of 13 amino acids. Germline V gene sequence: CDR1 SGHNT, CDR2 YENEEA. In DNA, the CDR3 is TGTGCCAGCAGCTTACGACTCGGGCACGAGCAGTACTTC. Encoded protein: CASSLRLGHEQYF.

This sequence joins TRBV7-8 and TRBJ2-7, with D unresolved. Trimming cost V 1 base and J 3 bases, with 10 bases left between them. Germline V gives CDR1 SGHVS, CDR2 FQNEAQ. This CDR3 contains 14 residues. Here the CDR3 DNA reads TGTGCCAGCAGCTTAGTGGGGAAGAACTACGAGCAGTACTTC. Translating gives CASSLVGKNYEQYF.

The rearrangement joins TRBV19 to TRBJ1-5; D gene unclear. The germline V gene has CDR1 LNHDA and CDR2 SQIVND (reference sequence). CDR3 length equals 14 residues. V lost 5 bases to trimming and J lost 7 bases, with 15 bases between them. Here the CDR3 reads CASSPRPWQQPQHF. The CDR3 nucleotides read TGTGCCAGTAGTCCCCGCCCATGGCAACAGCCCCAGCATTTT.

The rearrangement links TRBV6-1 to TRBJ1-1; TRBD1 aligns across 7 bases. Germline CDR1 and CDR2: MNHNS and SASEGT. The J segment lost 1 base and the V segment lost 10 bases, leaving 9 bases of the junction unmatched. There are 14 residues in the CDR3. CDR3 protein: CATRGGRGNTEAFF. The CDR3 nucleotides read TGTGCCACCAGGGGGGGTAGGGGGAACACTGAAGCTTTCTTT.

The chain links TRBV2 to TRBJ1-2; D is uncertain. This CDR3 region has 15 residues. Germline V gene sequence: CDR1 SNHLY, CDR2 FYNNEI. Trimming shortened V by 4 bases and J by 8 bases, and 20 bases separated the two germline ends. The CDR3 DNA sequence: TGTGCCAGCAGTGCAACGGGAGCCGTGAGAGGAGGCTACACCTTC. Protein sequence: CASSATGAVRGGYTF. The full variable domain, with the rest looked up from reference TRBV2 and TRBJ1-2, is EPEVTQTPSHQVTQMGQEVILRCVPISNHLYFYWYRQILGQKVEFLVSFYNNEISEKSEIFDDQFSVERPDGSNFTLKIRSTKLEDSAMYFCASSATGAVRGGYTFGSGTRLTVV.

The chain uses TRBV11-2 and TRBJ2-7; perhaps TRBD1 as D (6 bases). V was pared by 5 bases and J by 3 bases, with 11 bases between. CDR1 is SGHAT and CDR2 is FQNNGV in the germline V gene. This CDR3 is 13 amino acids long. In nucleotides, the CDR3 is TGTGCCAGCAGCCTCGGACAGTTCTACGAGCAGTACTTC. Amino acid sequence: CASSLGQFYEQYF. Full variable domain (missing parts from reference TRBV11-2 and TRBJ2-7): EAGVAQSPRYKIIEKRQSVAFWCNPISGHATLYWYQQILGQGPKLLIQFQNNGVVDDSQLPKDRFSAERLKGVDSTLKIQPAKLEDSAVYLCASSLGQFYEQYFGPGTRLTVT.

The chain links TRBV11-2 to TRBJ1-6, with TRBD1 as a possible D gene (6 bases). V was pared by 5 bases and J by 6 bases, with 14 bases between. CDR3 length equals 15 residues. From germline, CDR1 is SGHAT and CDR2 FQNNGV. For the CDR3, the DNA is TGTGCCAGCAGCCCGGGTAACAGGGTTAATTCACCCCTCCACTTT. This sequence encodes CASSPGNRVNSPLHF.

This sequence joins TRBV7-8 and TRBJ2-2; D unclear. This CDR3 contains 16 residues. CDR1 is SGHVS, CDR2 FQNEAQ, per germline. V gave up 5 bases and J gave up 0 bases, with 13 bases separating them. CDR3 nucleotide sequence: TGTGCCAGCAGCCATCGTCCGTTCTCGAACACCGGGGAGCTGTTTTTT. Amino acids: CASSHRPFSNTGELFF.

The J gene is TRBJ1-2, the V gene TRBV6-5, with 7 bases that match TRBD1. The CDR3 has 14 residues. Trimming removed 5 bases from V and 2 bases from J; junction bases left unmatched: 5. CDR1 and CDR2 from the germline V gene are MNHEY and SVGAGI. The CDR3 reads CASSKTGTNYGYTF. CDR3 nucleotides: TGTGCCAGCAGTAAGACAGGGACCAACTATGGCTACACCTTC.

The chain is built from TRBV5-5 and TRBJ2-1; D uncertain. In germline, CDR1 is SGHKS, CDR2 YYEKEE (reference sequence). V lost 0 bases and J lost 0, with 7 bases in between. CDR3 length equals 15 residues. In nucleotides, the CDR3 is TGTGCCAGCAGCTTGGGGGCCAGCTCCTACAATGAGCAGTTCTTC. Amino acid sequence: CASSLGASSYNEQFF.

The rearrangement uses TRBV9 and TRBJ1-3, with TRBD1 matching 9 bases. J was trimmed by 0 bases and V by 3 bases; bases with no gene match: 10. The length of the CDR3 is 18 residues. Germline loops: CDR1 SGDLS, CDR2 YYNGEE. The CDR3 protein is CASSGARTGANSGNTIYF. CDR3 DNA sequence: TGTGCCAGCAGCGGCGCCCGGACAGGGGCGAACTCTGGAAACACCATATATTTT.

The CDR3 sequence: CASGLEVLHTQYF. The CDR3 DNA reads TGTGCTAGTGGTTTGGAAGTGTTACATACGCAGTATTTT. The chain is built from TRBV12-5 and TRBJ2-3; no clear D. V shed 1 base and J shed 7 bases, with 9 bases lying between them. The germline V gene has CDR1 LGHNT and CDR2 FRNRAP. The CDR3 covers 13 residues.

The rearrangement links TRBV11-2 to TRBJ2-7, with D possibly being TRBD1 or TRBD2 (5 bases each). The CDR3 is 16 amino acids. Germline V lookup: CDR1 SGHAT, CDR2 FQNNGV. The germline V and J ends were trimmed by 6 bases and 5 bases, with 23 bases remaining between them. The CDR3 loop reads CASSSLDSANLDEQYF. The CDR3, as DNA: TGTGCCAGCAGTTCACTAGACAGCGCCAATTTGGACGAGCAGTACTTC.

The genes are TRBV6-5 and TRBJ1-2; perhaps TRBD1 as D (5 bases). The CDR3 length is 14 residues. V was cut by 6 bases and J by 8 bases, with 19 bases left in between. Per the germline V gene, CDR1 is MNHEY and CDR2 is SVGAGI. The CDR3 is CASSPGGGSNGYTF. As DNA, the CDR3 is TGTGCCAGCAGCCCCGGGGGAGGGTCTAACGGCTACACCTTC.

The chain recombines TRBV7-8 with TRBJ1-1; possible D gene TRBD1, 6 bases. Germline V gene data show CDR1 as SGHVS and CDR2 as FQNEAQ. The CDR3 sequence is 18 residues long. Trimming took 5 bases from V and 6 from J, leaving 28 bases between them. The CDR3 loop is CASSPRLPRQGRGAEAFF. In DNA form, the CDR3 reads TGTGCCAGCAGCCCGCGCCTACCTCGGCAGGGGAGAGGTGCTGAAGCTTTCTTT.

The J gene is TRBJ2-7, the V gene TRBV7-9; tentatively, D is TRBD1 (6 bases). The CDR3 is 13 amino acids. V was shortened by 6 bases and J by 5 bases, with 14 bases between the two germline ends. Looked up from germline, CDR1 is SEHNR and CDR2 is FQNEAQ (reference sequence). As DNA, the CDR3 is TGTGCCAGCAGTGTAAGGGGGATAAACGAGCAGTACTTC. Protein: CASSVRGINEQYF.

The gene calls are TRBV30 and TRBJ1-2; 7 positions match TRBD1. The CDR3 runs 14 residues. Germline V gene lookup returns CDR1 GTSNPN and CDR2 SVGIG (reference sequence). Trimming removed 5 bases from V and 8 bases from J; junction bases left unmatched: 14. In DNA form, the CDR3 reads TGTGCCTGGTCAATCTCAGGGGGTCCACAGGGCTACACCTTC. Translating it yields CAWSISGGPQGYTF.

This clone was counted once. V gene TRBV7-2 combines with J gene TRBJ2-3; D ambiguous. V dropped 2 bases and J dropped 0 bases, with 9 bases sitting between them. CDR1 and CDR2 (germline): SGHTA, FQGNSA. The CDR3 spans 15 residues. CDR3 sequence: CASSLTSTSTDTQYF. The CDR3 DNA reads as TGTGCCAGCAGCTTAACCTCTACTAGCACAGATACGCAGTATTTT.

The rearrangement links TRBV6-5 to TRBJ2-5; 8 nucleotides agree with TRBD2. This CDR3 spans 15 amino acids. The J segment lost 1 base and the V segment lost 5 bases, leaving 6 bases of the junction unmatched. Germline V CDR1 and CDR2: MNHEY, SVGAGI. CDR3 DNA sequence: TGTGCCAGCAGTGCCTTAGCGGGACTCCAAGAGACCCAGTACTTC. Protein: CASSALAGLQETQYF.

This clone was picked up a small number of times. The chain is built from TRBV10-1 and TRBJ2-3, with 11 nucleotides matching TRBD2. J lost 4 bases, V lost 8 bases, and 5 bases had no gene match. The CDR3 has 14 residues. Germline lookup yields CDR1 WNHNN and CDR2 SYGVQD (reference sequence). CDR3 coding DNA: TGCGCCAGCGGGCCGGGACTAGCGGCAGATACGCAGTATTTT. This encodes CASGPGLAADTQYF.

This chain connects TRBV7-9 to TRBJ1-1; D ambiguous. CDR1 is SEHNR, CDR2 FQNEAQ, per germline (reference sequence). V was trimmed by 6 bases and J by 4 bases, leaving 9 bases between them. CDR3 size: 12 residues. As DNA, the CDR3 is TGTGCCAGCAGGATTATCGGCACTGAAGCTTTCTTT. Translated: CASRIIGTEAFF.

The chain employs TRBV7-2 and TRBJ2-6; 7 bases align to TRBD2. Germline V lookup: CDR1 SGHTA, CDR2 FQGNSA. After removal of 5 bases from V and 0 bases from J, the junction contained 4 bases not matched to a gene. The CDR3 has 16 residues. The CDR3 sequence: CASSKLAVSGANVLTF. CDR3 DNA sequence: TGTGCCAGCAGCAAGCTAGCGGTCTCTGGGGCCAACGTCCTGACTTTC.

The genes are TRBV2 and TRBJ1-6; the match to TRBD1 covers 7 bases. CDR1 and CDR2 from the germline V gene are SNHLY and FYNNEI. This CDR3 has 14 residues. V lost 11 bases, J lost 9 bases, and 13 bases stayed unmatched. CDR3 in amino acids: CAGTAGTASSPLHF. CDR3 coding DNA: TGTGCCGGAACTGCCGGGACAGCGTCTTCACCCCTCCACTTT.

A single count supports this clone. This chain uses TRBV29-1 with TRBJ2-5; TRBD1 aligns across 9 bases. CDR1 and CDR2 (germline): SQVTM, ANQGSEA. J gave up 3 bases and V 6 bases, and 2 bases lay outside the gene matches. CDR3 size: 12 residues. For the CDR3, the DNA is TGCAGCGTGGGGGACAGGGAAGAGACCCAGTACTTC. Translated: CSVGDREETQYF.